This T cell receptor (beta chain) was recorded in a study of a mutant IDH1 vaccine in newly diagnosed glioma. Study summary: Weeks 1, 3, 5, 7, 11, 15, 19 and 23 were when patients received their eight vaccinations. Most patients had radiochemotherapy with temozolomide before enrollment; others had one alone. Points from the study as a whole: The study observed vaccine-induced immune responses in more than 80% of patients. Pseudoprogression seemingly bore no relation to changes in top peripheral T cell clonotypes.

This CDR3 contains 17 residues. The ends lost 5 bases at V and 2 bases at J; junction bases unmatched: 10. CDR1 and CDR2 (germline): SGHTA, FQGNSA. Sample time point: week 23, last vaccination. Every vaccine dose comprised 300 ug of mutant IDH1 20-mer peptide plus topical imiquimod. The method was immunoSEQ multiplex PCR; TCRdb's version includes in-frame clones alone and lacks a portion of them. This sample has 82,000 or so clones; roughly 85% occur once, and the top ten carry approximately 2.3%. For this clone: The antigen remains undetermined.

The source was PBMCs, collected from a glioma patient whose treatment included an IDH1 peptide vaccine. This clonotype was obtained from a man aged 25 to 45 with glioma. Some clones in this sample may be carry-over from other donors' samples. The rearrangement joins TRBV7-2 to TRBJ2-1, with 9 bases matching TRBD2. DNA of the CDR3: TGTGCCAGCAGCACTCAAAGCGGGGGGCCACCCTACAATGAGCAGTTCTTC. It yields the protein CASSTQSGGPPYNEQFF. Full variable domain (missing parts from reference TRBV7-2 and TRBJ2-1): GAGVSQSPSNKVTEKGKDVELRCDPISGHTALYWYRQSLGQGLEFLIYFQGNSAPDKSGLPSDRFSAERTGGSVSTLTIQRTQQEDSAVYLCASSTQSGGPPYNEQFFGPGTRLTVL.